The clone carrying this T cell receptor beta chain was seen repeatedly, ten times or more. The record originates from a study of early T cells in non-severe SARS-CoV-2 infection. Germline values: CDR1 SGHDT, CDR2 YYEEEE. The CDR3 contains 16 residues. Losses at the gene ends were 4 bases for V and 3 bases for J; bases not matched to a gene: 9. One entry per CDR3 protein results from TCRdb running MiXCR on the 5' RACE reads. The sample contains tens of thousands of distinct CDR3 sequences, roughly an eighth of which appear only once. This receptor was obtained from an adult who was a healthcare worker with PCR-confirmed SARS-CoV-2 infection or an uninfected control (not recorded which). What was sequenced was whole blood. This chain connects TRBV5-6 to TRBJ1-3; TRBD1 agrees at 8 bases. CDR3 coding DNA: TGTGCCAGCAGCAAACGACAGGGGTTTGATGGAAACACCATATATTTT. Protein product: CASSKRQGFDGNTIYF.